This TCR beta chain was captured by sequencing in a study of cytomegalovirus exposure and HLA in healthy donors. Concerning this clone itself: Its antigen is as yet unknown.

Germline CDR1 SQVTM, CDR2 ANQGSEA. The CDR3 loop spans 13 amino acids. The J segment lost 5 bases and the V segment lost 6 bases, leaving 4 bases of the junction unmatched. Primers for the PCR totalled 60 Vbeta and 13 Jbeta. The table came from immunoSEQ multiplex PCR; TCRdb's copy has only in-frame clones and leaves some out. The sample records tens of thousands of clones, around 73% being singletons. Whole-study findings and limits: A later analysis revealed that TCR association rates differed between HLA loci, peaking at DRB1 and bottoming out at HLA-C. In the analysis, some V segments, TRBV6-2 and TRBV6-3 included, were excluded as indistinguishable. There were a few CMV-associated chains whose specificity for CMV antigens was confirmed in vitro.

The sequencing input was PBMCs. This TCR derives from a woman aged 40 to 49 in good health and CMV-seronegative. The rearrangement uses TRBV29-1 and TRBJ2-1; TRBD2 agrees at 10 bases. The CDR3 loop is CSVERGGDNEQFF. The DNA of the CDR3 is TGCAGCGTAGAGCGGGGGGGGGACAATGAGCAGTTCTTC.